This T cell receptor beta chain was obtained from a study of CD8+ T cells in alopecia areata. Turning to the study itself: The percentage of affected scalp area served as the score of severity for treated patients.

Notes on this clone: Its matching antigen is unknown.

The CDR3 has 15 amino acids. The V and J ends lost 6 bases and 2 bases respectively, with 15 bases between them. The germline CDR1 and CDR2 sequences are MNHEY and SVGAGI. The sample's treatment: oral pan-JAK inhibitor, 5-10 mg twice daily. Alopecia areata patients provided lesional scalp punch biopsies and peripheral blood. Study findings and constraints: While patients received tofacitinib, many expanded lesional clones remained present in scalp and blood.

cDNA serving as the sequencing template came from extracted, reverse transcribed RNA. Clones were sequenced by immunoSEQ multiplex PCR, and TCRdb holds only the in-frame ones, with some missing. The sample has fewer than 250,000 clones, roughly two fifths seen once. The source material was CD4+ T cells sorted from blood, sampled between weeks 30 and 35, from a patient treated with tofacitinib. The receptor's source is a human donor with alopecia areata. The chain has TRBV6-5 and TRBJ2-3, with D unclear. Here the CDR3 DNA reads TGTGCCAGCAGCTCAGCGACTTATAACACAGATACGCAGTATTTT. It codes for CASSSATYNTDTQYF.